This T cell receptor beta chain was sequenced for a study of T-cell memory formation after mild COVID-19. Remarks on this clonotype: The antigen is not known.

V was pared by 3 bases and J by 6 bases, with 18 bases between. CDR1 is SEHNR and CDR2 is FQNEAQ in the germline V gene (reference sequence). The CDR3 length is 15 residues. TCR alpha and TCR beta cDNA libraries carrying sample barcodes and UMIs were produced by 5'RACE using constant-segment primers. TCRdb re-analysed the 5' RACE reads in MiXCR, keeping a single row per CDR3 protein. The sample holds roughly 100,000 distinct CDR3 sequences, more than 15% seen once. Points from the study as a whole: CD4/CD8 balance characterized clones contracting day 15 to 85, and CD4+ skew characterized later expanders. Second-wave clones peaking on day 37 lacked confirmed SARS-CoV-2 specificity.

Specimen: PBMCs or a T cell subset sorted from them (not recorded which). The TCR sequence derives from an adult woman who had mild COVID-19 (a few samples of this study predate the infection). Cell type and time point are not known. The V gene is TRBV7-9, the J gene TRBJ2-7, with D perhaps TRBD1 (8 bases). The CDR3 region has the DNA TGTGCCAGCAGCTTGGGACAGGACCCTAGCGGCGAGCAGTACTTC. This gives the protein CASSLGQDPSGEQYF.